The 23 T cell receptor beta chains listed next were all sequenced from one sample in a study of lymphopenia after photon versus proton radiotherapy. Generated by immunoSEQ multiplex PCR, the TCRdb table keeps only in-frame clones and is missing some. The sample has tens of thousands of clones, 65% to 85% seen once. The sample consisted of peripheral blood, taken from a patient treated with proton-based radiotherapy. The source is a man aged 55 to 70 with pancreatic cancer.

The chain recombines TRBV19 with TRBJ2-2; D gene ambiguous. Trimming cost V 3 bases and J 7 bases, with 9 bases left between them. Germline values: CDR1 LNHDA, CDR2 SQIVND (reference sequence). This CDR3 comprises 13 residues. CDR3 in amino acids: CASSMSYGGELFF. The CDR3 DNA reads as TGTGCCAGTAGTATGAGTTACGGCGGGGAGCTGTTTTTT.

The genes are TRBV2 and TRBJ1-1; D gene uncertain. The CDR3 consists of 13 residues. The germline V and J ends were trimmed by 2 bases and 1 base, with 5 bases remaining between them. Germline CDR1 reads SNHLY; CDR2 reads FYNNEI. The CDR3 DNA sequence: TGTGCCAGCAGTGAATGGGGGAACACTGAAGCTTTCTTT. It encodes CASSEWGNTEAFF.

The V gene is TRBV7-3, the J gene TRBJ2-2; D unclear. Germline CDR1 reads SGHTA; CDR2 reads FQGTGA. The CDR3 is 13 residues long. Trimming pared 6 bases from V and 3 bases from J, leaving 8 bases between. The CDR3 region has the DNA TGTGCCAGCAGACGCGGTTACACCGGGGAGCTGTTTTTT. Protein sequence: CASRRGYTGELFF.

The chain has TRBV4-2 and TRBJ2-2; 8 bases align to TRBD2. J was trimmed by 4 bases and V by 3 bases; bases with no gene match: 7. Germline values: CDR1 LGHNA, CDR2 YNFKEQ. This CDR3 has 16 amino acids. CDR3 in DNA: TGTGCCAGCAGCCAGCCGGGACTAGATGGCACCGGGGAGCTGTTTTTT. It translates to CASSQPGLDGTGELFF.

This sequence joins TRBV27 and TRBJ1-2; D remains unclear. Between the trimmed V and J ends, which lost 2 bases and 0 bases, there was a span of 10 bases. This CDR3 comprises 15 residues. Germline V gene data show CDR1 as MNHEY and CDR2 as SMNVEV (reference sequence). The CDR3 sequence is CASSLGTDTNYGYTF. For the CDR3, the DNA is TGTGCCAGCAGTTTAGGTACAGATACTAACTATGGCTACACCTTC.

The CDR3 protein is CASSLTRDRSNSNQPQHF. The CDR3 coding sequence is TGTGCCAGCAGCCTAACACGTGACAGGAGTAATAGCAATCAGCCCCAGCATTTT. The chain couples TRBV6-8 to TRBJ1-5, with D possibly TRBD1 on 6 matching bases. Germline V gene sequence: CDR1 MNHGY, CDR2 SAAAGT. Trimming removed 6 bases from V and 0 bases from J, with 21 bases in between. The CDR3 has 18 residues.

The gene calls are TRBV28 and TRBJ1-2, with D possibly matching TRBD1 (5 bases). The ends were cut back, 6 bases at V and 2 bases at J, with 22 bases in the middle. Germline V gives CDR1 MDHEN, CDR2 SYDVKM. The CDR3 extends over 17 amino acids. The CDR3, as DNA: TGTGCCAGCAGCCCAGGGAGGTTTGTAGGAAGGAACTATGGCTACACCTTC. Protein sequence: CASSPGRFVGRNYGYTF.

The chain has TRBV2 and TRBJ2-5; 8 nucleotides line up with TRBD2. The germline V gene encodes CDR1 SNHLY and CDR2 FYNNEI. This CDR3 has 14 amino acids. J was trimmed by 4 bases and V by 4 bases; bases with no gene match: 5. The CDR3 nucleotides are TGTGCCAGCAGTGCCCGGGAGGGCCGAGAGACCCAGTACTTC. Amino acid sequence: CASSAREGRETQYF.

This sequence joins TRBV9 and TRBJ2-3, with 9 bases fitting TRBD1. Germline lookup yields CDR1 SGDLS and CDR2 YYNGEE. J was trimmed by 11 bases and V by 0 bases; bases with no gene match: 1. This CDR3 spans 12 amino acids. CDR3 region: CASSVGDREQYF. Written as DNA, the CDR3 is TGTGCCAGCAGCGTAGGGGACAGGGAGCAGTATTTT. The whole variable domain, remainder taken from reference TRBV9 and TRBJ2-3, is DSGVTQTPKHLITATGQRVTLRCSPRSGDLSVYWYQQSLDQGLQFLIQYYNGEERAKGNILERFSAQQFPDLHSELNLSSLELGDSALYFCASSVGDREQYFGPGTRLTVL.

This clone was found once. The J gene is TRBJ2-1, the V gene TRBV4-1; TRBD2 agrees at 8 bases. This CDR3 contains 13 residues. After removal of 1 base from V and 10 bases from J, the junction contained 3 bases not matched to a gene. From germline, CDR1 is MGHRA and CDR2 YSYEKL. The CDR3 reads CASSQVGGREQFF. The CDR3 coding sequence is TGCGCCAGCAGCCAAGTGGGCGGGAGGGAGCAGTTCTTC.

The chain carries TRBV2 and TRBJ2-2; 8 bases agree with TRBD2. Trimming at V came to 6 bases and at J to 5 bases, leaving 8 bases not matched to a gene. CDR3 size: 15 residues. The germline V gene encodes CDR1 SNHLY and CDR2 FYNNEI. CDR3 sequence (DNA): TGTGCCAGCAGCATATCGGGACTAGATACCGGGGAGCTGTTTTTT. As protein: CASSISGLDTGELFF.

In this sample, this clone turned up many times. The chain employs TRBV7-8 and TRBJ2-7; 9 bases agree with TRBD2. The CDR3 sequence is 15 residues long. Germline V gene lookup returns CDR1 SGHVS and CDR2 FQNEAQ. The trim removed 0 bases at V and 4 bases at J, leaving 4 bases unmatched. The CDR3 here is CASSLAGLAQYEQYF. The CDR3 DNA follows: TGTGCCAGCAGCTTAGCCGGACTAGCGCAATACGAGCAGTACTTC.

The CDR3 coding sequence is TGTGCCAGCAGCCCGAGACTAGCGGGAGAGGGGAACATTCAGTACTTC. As protein: CASSPRLAGEGNIQYF. The chain is built from TRBV7-9 and TRBJ2-4, with 12 bases aligning to TRBD2. Germline values: CDR1 SEHNR, CDR2 FQNEAQ (reference sequence). The CDR3 has 16 amino acids. With 5 bases clipped from V and 7 bases from J, the junction kept 9 bases outside the gene matches.

This clone was recorded once. The V call is TRBV10-1, the J call TRBJ2-7; D perhaps matches TRBD2 (5 bases). V shed 2 bases and J shed 7 bases, with 12 bases lying between them. Germline CDR1 reads WNHNN; CDR2 reads SYGVQD (reference sequence). This CDR3 contains 13 residues. The DNA of the CDR3 is TGCGCCAGCAGTGAGGCAGGAAGAGGGGAGCAGTACTTC. Amino acids: CASSEAGRGEQYF.

The CDR3 nucleotides are TGTGCCACCAGCAGAGATCGGGGACAGGGAACAGATACGCAGTATTTT. Its protein product is CATSRDRGQGTDTQYF. The genes are TRBV15 and TRBJ2-3; the match to TRBD1 covers 9 bases. J was trimmed by 3 bases and V by 0 bases; bases with no gene match: 4. The germline V gene has CDR1 LNHNV and CDR2 YYDKDF (reference sequence). This CDR3 spans 16 amino acids. Full variable domain (missing parts from reference TRBV15 and TRBJ2-3): DAMVIQNPRYQVTQFGKPVTLSCSQTLNHNVMYWYQQKSSQAPKLLFHYYDKDFNNEADTPDNFQSRRPNTSFCFLDIRSPGLGDTAMYLCATSRDRGQGTDTQYFGPGTRLTVL.

The chain recombines TRBV10-3 with TRBJ1-2; weak D call: TRBD1 (6 bases). This CDR3 contains 15 residues. Trimming removed 3 bases from V and 2 bases from J, with 13 bases in between. Germline V gives CDR1 ENHRY, CDR2 SYGVKD. CDR3 amino acids: CAISEVGGANYGYTF. The CDR3 DNA reads TGTGCCATCAGTGAAGTCGGGGGGGCGAACTATGGCTACACCTTC.

This chain connects TRBV5-1 to TRBJ2-5; D perhaps matches TRBD2 (6 bases). The germline V gene has CDR1 SGHRS and CDR2 YFSETQ. The CDR3 sequence is 14 residues long. The ends were cut back, 2 bases at V and 1 base at J, with 9 bases in the middle. The CDR3, as DNA: TGCGCCAGCAGCTTAGGTAGCGGCCAAGAGACCCAGTACTTC. It encodes CASSLGSGQETQYF.

The genes are TRBV28 and TRBJ2-3; D gene ambiguous. The CDR3 covers 13 residues. In germline, CDR1 is MDHEN, CDR2 SYDVKM. Trimming shortened V by 6 bases and J by 2 bases, and 9 bases separated the two germline ends. Here the CDR3 DNA reads TGTGCCAGCAGCTCCTACAACACAGATACGCAGTATTTT. Its translation is CASSSYNTDTQYF. The full variable domain, its missing parts supplied by reference TRBV28 and TRBJ2-3, is DVKVTQSSRYLVKRTGEKVFLECVQDMDHENMFWYRQDPGLGLRLIYFSYDVKMKEKGDIPEGYSVSREKKERFSLILESASTNQTSMYLCASSSYNTDTQYFGPGTRLTVL.

The chain couples TRBV9 to TRBJ2-2; a possible D gene is TRBD2 (6 bases). This CDR3 contains 15 residues. V shed 2 bases and J shed 0 bases, with 8 bases lying between them. The germline CDR1 and CDR2 sequences are SGDLS and YYNGEE. This chain's CDR3 is CASSVRGSNTGELFF. The CDR3 nucleotides read TGTGCCAGCAGCGTTCGGGGGTCGAACACCGGGGAGCTGTTTTTT.

The gene calls are TRBV30 and TRBJ2-5; TRBD1 matches 12 bases. The junction had 6 bases not matched to a gene; V was cut back by 5 bases and J by 5 bases. The germline gives CDR1 GTSNPN, CDR2 SVGIG (reference sequence). CDR3 length equals 14 residues. CDR3 nucleotides: TGTGCCTGGGGGGGACAGGGGGCCTGGGAGACCCAGTACTTC. Its protein is CAWGGQGAWETQYF.

The chain recombines TRBV28 with TRBJ2-1; 8 nucleotides align to TRBD2. Unmatched junction bases numbered 3, after V lost 5 bases and J lost 3 bases. CDR3 size: 14 residues. Looked up from germline, CDR1 is MDHEN and CDR2 is SYDVKM. The CDR3 reads CASSISGNYNEQFF. CDR3 DNA: TGTGCCAGCAGTATTAGCGGGAACTACAATGAGCAGTTCTTC.

This clone appeared once. The rearrangement links TRBV18 to TRBJ1-1; a weak D match, TRBD1 (5 bases). Between the trimmed V and J ends, which lost 1 base and 6 bases, there was a span of 12 bases. The CDR3 has 14 amino acids. CDR1 and CDR2 from the germline V gene are KGHSH and LQKENI. CDR3 sequence (DNA): TGTGCCAGCTCACCACTAGGGGCGGCTTCTGAAGCTTTCTTT. This codes for CASSPLGAASEAFF.

The V and J genes are TRBV28 and TRBJ1-2; no definite D call. Germline V gene lookup returns CDR1 MDHEN and CDR2 SYDVKM. Trimming left V 4 bases short and J 8 bases short, with 20 bases between. The CDR3 consists of 15 residues. CDR3 region: CASSSRDHLLGGYTF. CDR3 coding DNA: TGTGCCAGCAGTTCCCGCGACCACCTTCTTGGAGGCTACACCTTC.